The source of this TCR beta chain is a study of regulatory T cells in long-lasting Graves disease. Assembly of TCR beta libraries relied on iRepertoire HTBI primers together with Arm-PCR of CDR3 regions. TCRdb ran MiXCR on the multiplex PCR reads and lists one entry per CDR3 protein. In the table there are roughly 420,000 distinct CDR3 sequences, roughly 17% of which are singletons. A note on this clonotype: Its specificity is not known.

Findings and caveats of the study: Thyroid tissue went unstudied; only peripheral blood was examined. Patients with persistent Graves' had lower TCR diversity than newly diagnosed patients.

In germline, CDR1 is LNHDA, CDR2 SQIVND (reference sequence). This CDR3 comprises 15 residues. Trimming took 5 bases from V and 8 from J; bases not matched to a gene: 13. Time point defined: newly diagnosed GD, antithyroid drugs for less than 3 months. There was RNA extracted from PBMCs, and the TCR library was made from it. The sample also formed part of further work on T cells in Graves' hyperthyroidism and ophthalmopathy. That publication notes: Uncontrolled infection, other autoimmune disease, pregnancy or lactation disqualified patients from enrolment.

This TCR came from a woman under 40 with Graves disease. The V and J genes are TRBV19 and TRBJ1-2, with 8 bases lining up with TRBD1. This sample comprised peripheral blood mononuclear cells (PBMCs), obtained at new diagnosis, from a patient treated with antithyroid drugs. CDR3 DNA: TGTGCCAGTAGTGCCGACAGGGGTTGGGGTCACGGCTACACCTTC. Its translation is CASSADRGWGHGYTF.